These 10 T cell receptor beta chains were sequenced from one sample in a study of CDR3 diversity in severe acne. TCRdb re-derived calls from the PCR reads in MiXCR, one entry per CDR3 protein. This table has 79,000 or so distinct CDR3 sequences, less than 65% appearing once. The specimen was blood. The source is a male donor with severe acne vulgaris.

The chain joins TRBV6-1 to TRBJ2-1, with D perhaps assigned TRBD1 or TRBD2 (6 bases each). Trimming took off 4 bases at V and 10 bases at J, with 23 bases between the two ends. The germline gives CDR1 MNHNS, CDR2 SASEGT. This CDR3 has 16 residues. The CDR3 spells CASSASGTRLGGEQFF. In DNA, the CDR3 is TGTGCCAGCAGTGCGTCCGGGACTCGCTTAGGGGGGGAGCAGTTCTTC.

This clonotype was seen only a few times. The CDR3 nucleotides are TGTGCCAGCAGCTACGGGGGAAGTCAGCCCCAGCATTTT. This translates into CASSYGGSQPQHF. The chain is built from TRBV6-5 and TRBJ1-5, with TRBD1 as a possible D gene (5 bases). The CDR3 is made up of 13 amino acids. Germline V gene sequence: CDR1 MNHEY, CDR2 SVGAGI. Trimming pared 6 bases from V and 6 bases from J, leaving 12 bases between.

This clonotype has a count of ten or more. The rearrangement joins TRBV20-1 to TRBJ2-1; TRBD1 matches 11 bases. V gave up 6 bases and J gave up 6 bases; unmatched junction bases: 10. Germline CDR1 is DFQATT and CDR2 is SNEGSKA (reference sequence). This CDR3 is 15 amino acids long. In nucleotides, the CDR3 is TGCAGTGCCCACGGCTCCGGGACAGGGGGCAATGAGCAGTTCTTC. Residues: CSAHGSGTGGNEQFF.

This clonotype was recorded at least ten times. The chain has TRBV2 and TRBJ1-2; possibly TRBD1 for D (5 bases). Germline V gene data show CDR1 as SNHLY and CDR2 as FYNNEI. CDR3 length: 12 residues. V was pared by 4 bases and J by 2 bases, with 5 bases between. Here the CDR3 reads CASSGQNYGYTF. The DNA of the CDR3 is TGTGCCAGCAGTGGACAGAACTATGGCTACACCTTC.

The rearrangement uses TRBV18 and TRBJ1-5; weak D call: TRBD1 (5 bases). Germline CDR1 KGHSH, CDR2 LQKENI. The CDR3 has 13 amino acids. V lost 2 bases to trimming and J lost 7 bases, with 9 bases between them. The CDR3 nucleotides read TGTGCCAGCTCACCAGGGGAGGGGCAGCCCCAGCATTTT. It encodes CASSPGEGQPQHF.

The chain links TRBV20-1 to TRBJ2-1; TRBD2 matches 14 bases. In germline, CDR1 is DFQATT, CDR2 SNEGSKA (reference sequence). The CDR3 extends over 16 amino acids. V was clipped by 6 bases and J by 7 bases; unmatched bases: 11. CDR3 DNA sequence: TGCAGTGCGACGACTAGCGGGAGGGCCGGGGGGAATGAGCAGTTCTTC. Amino acid sequence: CSATTSGRAGGNEQFF.

This clonotype rates as medium-sized. This chain links TRBV20-1 with TRBJ2-3; a weak D match, TRBD1 (7 bases). Germline-derived CDR1 and CDR2 are DFQATT and SNEGSKA (reference sequence). With 6 bases removed from V and 2 bases from J, the gap between germline ends came to 18 bases. CDR3 size: 15 residues. The CDR3 DNA follows: TGCAGTGCCCCCCGGGGGACAGATCCCACAGATACGCAGTATTTT. It yields the protein CSAPRGTDPTDTQYF.

In the case of this clonotype: Being one base from a much bigger clone, this may be a read error. CDR3: CASSPHTRELFF. In nucleotides, the CDR3 is TGTGCCAGCAGCCCCCACACCAGGGAGCTGTTTTTT. The genes are TRBV9 and TRBJ2-2; no definite D call. The CDR3 is 12 amino acids. Germline assignment: CDR1 SGDLS and CDR2 YYNGEE.

The V and J genes are TRBV10-3 and TRBJ2-1; 11 bases line up with TRBD1. V trimming: 2 bases; J trimming: 5 bases; junction bases outside the gene matches: 11. This CDR3 is built from 18 residues. Germline values: CDR1 ENHRY, CDR2 SYGVKD. The CDR3 spells CAISEVGTGGMRHNEQFF. CDR3 nucleotide sequence: TGTGCCATCAGTGAGGTGGGGACAGGGGGTATGCGGCACAATGAGCAGTTCTTC.

This chain joins TRBV15 and TRBJ2-5; a weak D match, TRBD2 (5 bases). Germline CDR1 reads LNHNV; CDR2 reads YYDKDF (reference sequence). This CDR3 region has 13 residues. V was shortened by 0 bases and J by 4 bases, with 6 bases between the two germline ends. CDR3 region: CATSREEGETQYF. The CDR3 DNA is TGTGCCACCAGCAGAGAAGAGGGAGAGACCCAGTACTTC.